This T cell receptor beta chain was observed in a study of vaccination and CD4 T cells after COVID-19. Overall study: Following dose two, a median roughly 72 days (range 14 to 241) passed before post-vaccine samples were taken. Findings of the study overall: Although the median of SARS-CoV-2-reactive clonotypes rose from approximately 21 to 38, the change was not significant. Researchers report that 304 of 307 vaccine-specific clones in convalescent patients proved spike mono-reactive.

TCRdb reprocessed the PCR reads with MiXCR, giving one entry per CDR3 protein. The sample comprises about 21,000 distinct CDR3 sequences, under 75% of which are singletons, and around 0.97% rests with the top ten. The CDR3 covers 16 residues. Germline V CDR1 and CDR2: SEHNR, FQNEAQ (reference sequence). The V and J ends lost 5 bases and 2 bases, in that order; junction bases with no gene match: 9. The sample holds a few counts of this clonotype. As yet, its antigen is unknown. This TCR was recovered from a human donor who had recovered from COVID-19. The J gene is TRBJ2-3, the V gene TRBV7-9, with 8 nucleotides matching TRBD1. Sequencing was performed on CD4+ T cells from blood, taken before SARS-CoV-2 vaccination. The CDR3 here is CASSRTRGRATDTQYF. In nucleotides, the CDR3 is TGTGCCAGCAGCAGGACCAGGGGGCGCGCCACAGATACGCAGTATTTT.